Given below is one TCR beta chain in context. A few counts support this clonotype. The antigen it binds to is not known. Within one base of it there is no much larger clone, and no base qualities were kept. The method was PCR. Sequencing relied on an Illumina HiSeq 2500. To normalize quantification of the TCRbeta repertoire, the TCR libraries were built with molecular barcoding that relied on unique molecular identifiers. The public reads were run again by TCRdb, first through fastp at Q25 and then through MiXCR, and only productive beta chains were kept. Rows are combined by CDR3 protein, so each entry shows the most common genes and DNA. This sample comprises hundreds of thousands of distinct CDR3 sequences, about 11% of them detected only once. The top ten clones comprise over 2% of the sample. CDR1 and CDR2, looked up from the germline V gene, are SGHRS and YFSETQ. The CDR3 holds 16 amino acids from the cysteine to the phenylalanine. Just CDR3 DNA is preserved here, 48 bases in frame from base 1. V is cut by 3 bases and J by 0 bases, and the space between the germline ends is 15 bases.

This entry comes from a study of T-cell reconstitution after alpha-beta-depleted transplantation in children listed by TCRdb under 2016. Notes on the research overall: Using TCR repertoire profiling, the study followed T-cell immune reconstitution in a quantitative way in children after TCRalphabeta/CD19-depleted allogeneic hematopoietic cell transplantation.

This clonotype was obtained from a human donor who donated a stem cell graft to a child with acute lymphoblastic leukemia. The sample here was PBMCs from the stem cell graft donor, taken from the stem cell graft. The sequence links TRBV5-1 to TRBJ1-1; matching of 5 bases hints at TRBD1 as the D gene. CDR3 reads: CASSWGEGRMNTEAFF. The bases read TGCGCCAGCAGCTGGGGGGAGGGAAGAATGAACACTGAAGCTTTCTTT.